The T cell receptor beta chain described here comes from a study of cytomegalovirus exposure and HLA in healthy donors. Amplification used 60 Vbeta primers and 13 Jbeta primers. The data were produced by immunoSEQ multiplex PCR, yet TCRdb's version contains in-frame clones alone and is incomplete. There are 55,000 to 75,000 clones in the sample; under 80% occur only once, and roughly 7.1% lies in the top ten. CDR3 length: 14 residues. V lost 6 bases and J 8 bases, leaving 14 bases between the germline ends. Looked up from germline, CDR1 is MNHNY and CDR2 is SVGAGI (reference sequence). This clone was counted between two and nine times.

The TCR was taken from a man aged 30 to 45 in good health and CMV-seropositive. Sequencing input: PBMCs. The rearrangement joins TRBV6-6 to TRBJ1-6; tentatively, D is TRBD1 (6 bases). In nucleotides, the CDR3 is TGTGCCAGCAGCCTCCAGGGGAGGGATTCACCCCTCCACTTT. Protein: CASSLQGRDSPLHF.